What follows describes a single TCR beta chain. Its matching antigen is unknown. This sample is drawn from a study of graft-versus-host responses after intestinal transplantation. Method: immunoSEQ multiplex PCR; TCRdb's copy keeps in-frame clones and lacks some. The sample has over 100,000 clones, roughly 92% seen once. Study-wide points: Early after transplant, HvG clones declined as circulating GvH clones peaked.

Trimming took off 6 bases at V and 2 bases at J, with 11 bases between the two ends. The CDR3 has 13 amino acids. Germline loops: CDR1 SNHLY, CDR2 FYNNEI. The chain links TRBV2 to TRBJ2-7; no firm D call. The receptor comes from a human donor who was the organ donor for an intestinal transplant. The starting material was unstimulated CD4+ T cells sorted from spleen or lymph node cells, obtained before transplant. This CDR3 is CASRTGPTYEQYF. DNA for the CDR3: TGTGCCAGCAGAACCGGGCCTACCTACGAGCAGTACTTC.